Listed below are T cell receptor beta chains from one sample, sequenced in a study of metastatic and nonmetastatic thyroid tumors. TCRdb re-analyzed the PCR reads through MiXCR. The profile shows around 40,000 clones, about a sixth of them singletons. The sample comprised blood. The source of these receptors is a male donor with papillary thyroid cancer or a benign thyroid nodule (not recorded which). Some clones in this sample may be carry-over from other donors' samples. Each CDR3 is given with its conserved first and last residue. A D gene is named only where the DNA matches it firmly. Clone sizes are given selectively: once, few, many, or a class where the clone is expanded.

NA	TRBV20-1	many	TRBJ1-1	TGCAGTGCCCCTTCGCGGGTCGCTGAAGCTTTCTTT	CSAPSRVAEAFF
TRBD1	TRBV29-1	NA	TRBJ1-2	TGCATCGTTCCCATACAGGGGACCTATGGCTACACCTTC	CIVPIQGTYGYTF
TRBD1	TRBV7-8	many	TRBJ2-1	TGTGCCAGCAGTGACAGGGGAGGTGAGCAGTTCTTC	CASSDRGGEQFF
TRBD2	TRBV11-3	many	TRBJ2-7	TGTGCCAGCAGCTCCAGGACTAGCGGAAACTACGAGCAGTACTTC	CASSSRTSGNYEQYF
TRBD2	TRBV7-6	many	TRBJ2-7	TGTGCCAGCAGCGAGTGGGTAGCGGGCGGTGTCTACGAGCAGTACTTC	CASSEWVAGGVYEQYF
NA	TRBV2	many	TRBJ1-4	TGTGCCAGCAGTGAAGAGTCGGGGCTAAGGAGTGAAAAACTGTTTTTT	CASSEESGLRSEKLFF
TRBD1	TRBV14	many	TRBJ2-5	TGTGCCAGCAGCCCATCGGGACAGCCGATCCTCGACCAAGAGACCCAGTACTTC	CASSPSGQPILDQETQYF
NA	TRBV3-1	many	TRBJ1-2	TGTGCCAGCAGCCCTTATCCGACAGCTAACTATGGCTACACCTTC	CASSPYPTANYGYTF
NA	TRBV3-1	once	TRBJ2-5	TGTGCCAGCAGCCAAGGAGGCGGGGGCCGTGACCAAGAGACCCAGTACTTC	CASSQGGGGRDQETQYF
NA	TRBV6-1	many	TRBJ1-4	TGTGCCAGCAGTGAAAAGAAGGGGTGGACAACTAATGAAAAACTGTTTTTT	CASSEKKGWTTNEKLFF
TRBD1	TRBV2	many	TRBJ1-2	TGTGCCAGCCCCACCCGACAGGGGGCCTACGATGGCTACACCTTC	CASPTRQGAYDGYTF
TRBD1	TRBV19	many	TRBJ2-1	TGTGCCAGTAGACAGGGGGCGACCAATGAGCAGTTCTTC	CASRQGATNEQFF
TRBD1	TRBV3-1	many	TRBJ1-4	TGTGCCAGCAGCAACGGACAGGGGTTCGGTGAAAAACTGTTTTTT	CASSNGQGFGEKLFF
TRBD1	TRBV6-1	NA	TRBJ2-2	TGTGCCAGCAGGCCACAACAGGGGGCGTATACCGGGGAGCTGTTTTTT	CASRPQQGAYTGELFF
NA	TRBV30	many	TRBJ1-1	TGTGCCTGGCAAACACTGAACACTGAAGCTTTCTTT	CAWQTLNTEAFF
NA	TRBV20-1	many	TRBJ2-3	TGCAGTGCTAGAGACCCAGGCGGCCGGGAGAGGTCCACAGATACGCAGTATTTT	CSARDPGGRERSTDTQYF
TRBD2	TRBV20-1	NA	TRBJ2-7	TGCAGTGCTAGAGGGGAAGCGGGACACGAGCAGTACTTC	CSARGEAGHEQYF
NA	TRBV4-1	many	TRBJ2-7	TGCGCCAGCAGCCAAGCCGGGGGCCTCGCCATCTACGAGCAGTACTTC	CASSQAGGLAIYEQYF
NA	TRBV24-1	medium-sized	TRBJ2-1	TGTGCCACCAGTGACCCAGGGGTGAGCTCCTACAATGAGCAGTTCTTC	CATSDPGVSSYNEQFF
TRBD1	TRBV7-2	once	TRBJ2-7	TGTGCCAGCAGCTCCGGGACAGGGACCTACGAGCAGTACTTC	CASSSGTGTYEQYF
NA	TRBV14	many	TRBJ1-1	TGTGCCAGCAGCCAAAATGCGGGGAGGGGGACTGAAGCTTTCTTT	CASSQNAGRGTEAFF
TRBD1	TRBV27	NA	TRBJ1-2	TGTGCCAGCAGCTGTACAGGGGGCGGTGGCTACACCTTC	CASSCTGGGGYTF
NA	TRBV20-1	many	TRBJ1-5	TGCAGTGCTAGAGTAGGGGTAGGGAATCAGCCCCAGCATTTT	CSARVGVGNQPQHF
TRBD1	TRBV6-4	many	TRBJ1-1	TGTGCCAGCAGGGGGACAGGGGGTTACACTGAAGCTTTCTTT	CASRGTGGYTEAFF
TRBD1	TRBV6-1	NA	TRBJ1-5	TGTGCCAGTACAACCGGGACAGGGGATCAGCCCCAGCATTTT	CASTTGTGDQPQHF
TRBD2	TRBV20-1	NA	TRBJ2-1	TGCAGTGCTAGCGGGAGGGCCGCCTACAATGAGCAGTTCTTC	CSASGRAAYNEQFF
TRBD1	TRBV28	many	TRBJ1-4	TGTGCCAGCAGCCGGGACAGGGTTGCAACTAATGAAAAACTGTTTTTT	CASSRDRVATNEKLFF
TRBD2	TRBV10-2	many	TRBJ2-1	TGCGCCAGCAGTGCCAGCGGGGCCTCCTACAATGAGCAGTTCTTC	CASSASGASYNEQFF
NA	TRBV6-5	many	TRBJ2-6	TGTGCCAGCAGTTACTACGGGGGCTCTGGGGCCAACGTCCTGACTTTC	CASSYYGGSGANVLTF
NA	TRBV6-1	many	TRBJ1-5	TGTGCCAGCAGTGAGCAGGGGCATCAGCCCCAGCATTTT	CASSEQGHQPQHF
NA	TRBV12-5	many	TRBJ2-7	TGTGCTAGTGGTTTGAGTGGCTACGAGCAGTACTTC	CASGLSGYEQYF
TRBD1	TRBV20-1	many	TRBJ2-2	TGCAGTGCTTCAGACAGGGGGCAAACCGGGGAGCTGTTTTTT	CSASDRGQTGELFF
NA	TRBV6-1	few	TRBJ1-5	TGTGCCAGCAGTGCTTCCAGTGAAGGTCATCCCCAGCATTTT	CASSASSEGHPQHF
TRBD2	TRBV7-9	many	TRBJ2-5	TGTGCCAGCAGTTACGATTGGACTAGCGGGAGCGTTATCCAAGAGACCCAGTACTTC	CASSYDWTSGSVIQETQYF
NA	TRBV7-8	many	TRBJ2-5	TGTGCCAGCAGCTTAGCTCGGTCCCGGGGCGAGACCCAGTACTTC	CASSLARSRGETQYF
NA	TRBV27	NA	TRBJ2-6	TGTGCCAGCAGTGTAACCGGCTCTGTGTCCAACGTCCTGACTTTC	CASSVTGSVSNVLTF
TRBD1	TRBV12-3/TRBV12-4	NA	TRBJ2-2	TGTGCCAGCAGCTCTCCTGGACAGGCCATATGGGTCGACACCGGGGAGCTGTTTTTT	CASSSPGQAIWVDTGELFF
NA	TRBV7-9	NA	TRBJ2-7	TGTGCCAGCAGCTTATGGGGTTACGAGCAGTACTTC	CASSLWGYEQYF
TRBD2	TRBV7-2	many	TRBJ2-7	TGTGCCAGCAGCTTAATCCGGGACTATACCTACGAGCAGTACTTC	CASSLIRDYTYEQYF
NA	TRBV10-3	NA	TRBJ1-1	TGTGCCATCAGTGAGTCGATCCAGGGATTTTTGGCTGAAGCTTTCTTT	CAISESIQGFLAEAFF
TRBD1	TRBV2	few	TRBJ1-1	TGTGCCAGCAGTGGGACAGGGGGAACTGAAGCTTCCTTT	CASSGTGGTEASF
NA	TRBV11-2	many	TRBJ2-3	TGTGCCAGCAGCTTAGATCCTACCGCGCTGGGTACAGATACGCAGTATTTT	CASSLDPTALGTDTQYF
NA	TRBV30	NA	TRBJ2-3	TGTGCCTGGAGTCTAAAGCGGAGCACAGATACGCAGTATTTT	CAWSLKRSTDTQYF
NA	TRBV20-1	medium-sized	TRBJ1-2	TGCAGTGCTAGTAACCCGGCGGACTATGGCTACACCTTC	CSASNPADYGYTF
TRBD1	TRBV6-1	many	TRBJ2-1	TGTGCCAGCAGTGATCCCCGACAGGGTGGGTACAATGAGCAGTTCTTC	CASSDPRQGGYNEQFF
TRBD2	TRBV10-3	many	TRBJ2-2	TGTGCCATCACCCTGGGACTAGCGGGAGGTGGAGGTCCCGGGGAGCTGTTTTTT	CAITLGLAGGGGPGELFF
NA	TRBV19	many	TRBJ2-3	TGTGCCAGTAGTAGCGACCGGGCCGACGATACAGATACGCAGTATTTT	CASSSDRADDTDTQYF
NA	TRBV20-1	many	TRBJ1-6	TGCAGTGCTAGAGATCGGGGGACGAGCAATTCACCCCTCCACTTT	CSARDRGTSNSPLHF
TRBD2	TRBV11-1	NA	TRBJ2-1	TGTGCCAGCAGCTTTACTAGCGGGAACTACAATGAGCAGTTCTTC	CASSFTSGNYNEQFF
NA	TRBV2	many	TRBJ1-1	TGTGCCAGCAGTGGCCCTATGAACACTGAAGCTTTCTTT	CASSGPMNTEAFF
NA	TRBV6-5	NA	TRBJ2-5	TGTGCCAGCAGTTTCGGGGGGCTGTGGACCCAGTACTTC	CASSFGGLWTQYF
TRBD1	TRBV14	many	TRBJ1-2	TGTGCCAGCAGCCCCAGGGGACAGGGGGCATATGGCTACACCTTC	CASSPRGQGAYGYTF
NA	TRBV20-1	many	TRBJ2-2	TGCAGTGCTAGCGGAAACACCGGGGAGCTGTTTTTT	CSASGNTGELFF
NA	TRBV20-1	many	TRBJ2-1	TGCAGTGCTAGGTACAATGAGCAGTTCTTC	CSARYNEQFF
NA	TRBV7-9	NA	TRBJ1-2	TGTGCCAGCTTCCCCGGCCATACGAAGGATGGCTACACCTTC	CASFPGHTKDGYTF